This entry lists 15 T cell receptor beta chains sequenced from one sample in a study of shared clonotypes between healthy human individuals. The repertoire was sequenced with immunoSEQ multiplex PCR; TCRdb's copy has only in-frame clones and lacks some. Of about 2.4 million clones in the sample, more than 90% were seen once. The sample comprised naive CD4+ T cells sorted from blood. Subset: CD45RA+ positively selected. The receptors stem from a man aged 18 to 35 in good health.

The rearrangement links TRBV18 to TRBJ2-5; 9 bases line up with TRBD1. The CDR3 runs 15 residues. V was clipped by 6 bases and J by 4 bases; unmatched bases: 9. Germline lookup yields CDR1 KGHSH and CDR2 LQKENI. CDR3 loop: CASSLPGTGTETQYF. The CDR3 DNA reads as TGTGCCAGCTCTCTACCCGGGACAGGGACAGAGACCCAGTACTTC.

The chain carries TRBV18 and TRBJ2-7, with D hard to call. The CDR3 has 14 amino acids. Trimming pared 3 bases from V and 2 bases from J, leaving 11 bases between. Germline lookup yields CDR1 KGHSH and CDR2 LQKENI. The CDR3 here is CASSPNTVAYEQYF. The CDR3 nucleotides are TGTGCCAGCTCACCGAATACTGTAGCCTACGAGCAGTACTTC.

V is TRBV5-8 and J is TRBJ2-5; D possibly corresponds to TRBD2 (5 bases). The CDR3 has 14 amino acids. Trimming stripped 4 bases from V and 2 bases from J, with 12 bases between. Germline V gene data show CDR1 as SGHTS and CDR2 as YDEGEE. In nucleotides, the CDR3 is TGTGCCAGCAGCGCCGGACTGGGTCAAGAGACCCAGTACTTC. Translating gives CASSAGLGQETQYF.

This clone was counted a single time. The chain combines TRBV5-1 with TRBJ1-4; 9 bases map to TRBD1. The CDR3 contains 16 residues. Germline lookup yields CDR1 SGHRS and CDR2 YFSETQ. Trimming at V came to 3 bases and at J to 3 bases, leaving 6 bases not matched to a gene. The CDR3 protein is CASSSTGGSSNEKLFF. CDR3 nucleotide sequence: TGCGCCAGCAGCTCGACAGGGGGGAGTTCTAATGAAAAACTGTTTTTT.

CDR3 residues: CASRGPGQGSYEQYF. CDR3 sequence (DNA): TGTGCCAGCAGGGGCCCGGGACAGGGCTCCTACGAGCAGTACTTC. The chain has TRBV6-5 and TRBJ2-7, with TRBD1 identical over 9 bases. V was pared by 6 bases and J by 0 bases, with 6 bases of the junction left unmatched. Per germline, CDR1 MNHEY and CDR2 SVGAGI. The CDR3 loop spans 15 amino acids.

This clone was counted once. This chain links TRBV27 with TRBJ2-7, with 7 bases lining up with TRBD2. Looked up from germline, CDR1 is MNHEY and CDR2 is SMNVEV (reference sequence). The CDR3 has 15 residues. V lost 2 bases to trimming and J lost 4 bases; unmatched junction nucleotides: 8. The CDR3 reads CASSLKRGSPYEQYF. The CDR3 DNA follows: TGTGCCAGCAGTTTAAAGCGGGGCTCCCCATACGAGCAGTACTTC.

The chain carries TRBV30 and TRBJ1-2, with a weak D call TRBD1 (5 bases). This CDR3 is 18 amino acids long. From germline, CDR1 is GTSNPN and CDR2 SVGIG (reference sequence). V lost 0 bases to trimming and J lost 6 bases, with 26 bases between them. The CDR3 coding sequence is TGTGCCTGGAGTGTAGACATTTCGGTCGGCAGGGCACTGGATGGCTACACCTTC. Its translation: CAWSVDISVGRALDGYTF.

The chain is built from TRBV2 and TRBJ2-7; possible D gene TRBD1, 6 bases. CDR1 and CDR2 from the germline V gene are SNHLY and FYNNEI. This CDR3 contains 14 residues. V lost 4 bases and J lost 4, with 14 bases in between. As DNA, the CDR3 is TGTGCCAGCAGTGTTGACAGGTTTAGATACGAGCAGTACTTC. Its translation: CASSVDRFRYEQYF.

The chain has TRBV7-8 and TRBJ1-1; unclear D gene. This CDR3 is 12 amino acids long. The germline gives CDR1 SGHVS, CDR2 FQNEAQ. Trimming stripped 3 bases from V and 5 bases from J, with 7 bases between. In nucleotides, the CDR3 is TGTGCCAGCAGCTTCGTTGGAACTGAAGCTTTCTTT. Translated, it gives CASSFVGTEAFF.

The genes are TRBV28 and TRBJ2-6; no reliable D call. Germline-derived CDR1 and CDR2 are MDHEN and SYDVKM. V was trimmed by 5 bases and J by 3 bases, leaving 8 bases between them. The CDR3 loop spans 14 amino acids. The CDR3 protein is CASSPMGGANVLTF. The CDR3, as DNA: TGTGCCAGCAGTCCCATGGGTGGGGCCAACGTCCTGACTTTC.

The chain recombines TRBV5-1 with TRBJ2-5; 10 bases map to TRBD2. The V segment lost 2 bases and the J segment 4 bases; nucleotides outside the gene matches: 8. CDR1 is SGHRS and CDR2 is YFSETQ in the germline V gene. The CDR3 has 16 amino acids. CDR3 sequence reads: CASSFSSGSYPETQYF. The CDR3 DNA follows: TGCGCCAGCAGCTTTTCTAGCGGGAGTTACCCAGAGACCCAGTACTTC. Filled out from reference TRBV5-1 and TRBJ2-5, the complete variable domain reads KAGVTQTPRYLIKTRGQQVTLSCSPISGHRSVSWYQQTPGQGLQFLFEYFSETQRNKGNFPGRFSGRQFSNSRSEMNVSTLELGDSALYLCASSFSSGSYPETQYFGPGTRLLVL.

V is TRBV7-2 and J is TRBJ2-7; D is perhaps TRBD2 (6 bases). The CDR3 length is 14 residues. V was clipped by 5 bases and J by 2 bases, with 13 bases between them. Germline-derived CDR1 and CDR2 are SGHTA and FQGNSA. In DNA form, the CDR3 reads TGTGCCAGCAGCCACGCACCGGGAGCCTACGAGCAGTACTTC. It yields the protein CASSHAPGAYEQYF.

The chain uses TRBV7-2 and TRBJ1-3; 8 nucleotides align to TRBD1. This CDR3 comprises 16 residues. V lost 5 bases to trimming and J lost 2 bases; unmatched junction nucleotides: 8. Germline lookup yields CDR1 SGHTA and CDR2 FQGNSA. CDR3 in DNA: TGTGCCAGCAGCCCAGGACAGGGACGGGCTGGAAACACCATATATTTT. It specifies CASSPGQGRAGNTIYF.

CDR3 in DNA: TGTGCCACCCACGGACAGTATAATTCACCCCTCCACTTT. It translates to CATHGQYNSPLHF. The J gene is TRBJ1-6, the V gene TRBV28; D possibly corresponds to TRBD1 (6 bases). Germline V lookup: CDR1 MDHEN, CDR2 SYDVKM. V lost 10 bases and J 4 bases, leaving 11 bases between the germline ends. The CDR3 is made up of 13 amino acids.

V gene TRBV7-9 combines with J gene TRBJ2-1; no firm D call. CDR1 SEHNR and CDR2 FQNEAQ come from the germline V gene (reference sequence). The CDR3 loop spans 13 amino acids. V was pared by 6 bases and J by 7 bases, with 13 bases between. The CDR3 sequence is CASSRTLTNEQFF. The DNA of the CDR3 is TGTGCCAGCAGTCGTACGTTGACTAATGAGCAGTTCTTC.